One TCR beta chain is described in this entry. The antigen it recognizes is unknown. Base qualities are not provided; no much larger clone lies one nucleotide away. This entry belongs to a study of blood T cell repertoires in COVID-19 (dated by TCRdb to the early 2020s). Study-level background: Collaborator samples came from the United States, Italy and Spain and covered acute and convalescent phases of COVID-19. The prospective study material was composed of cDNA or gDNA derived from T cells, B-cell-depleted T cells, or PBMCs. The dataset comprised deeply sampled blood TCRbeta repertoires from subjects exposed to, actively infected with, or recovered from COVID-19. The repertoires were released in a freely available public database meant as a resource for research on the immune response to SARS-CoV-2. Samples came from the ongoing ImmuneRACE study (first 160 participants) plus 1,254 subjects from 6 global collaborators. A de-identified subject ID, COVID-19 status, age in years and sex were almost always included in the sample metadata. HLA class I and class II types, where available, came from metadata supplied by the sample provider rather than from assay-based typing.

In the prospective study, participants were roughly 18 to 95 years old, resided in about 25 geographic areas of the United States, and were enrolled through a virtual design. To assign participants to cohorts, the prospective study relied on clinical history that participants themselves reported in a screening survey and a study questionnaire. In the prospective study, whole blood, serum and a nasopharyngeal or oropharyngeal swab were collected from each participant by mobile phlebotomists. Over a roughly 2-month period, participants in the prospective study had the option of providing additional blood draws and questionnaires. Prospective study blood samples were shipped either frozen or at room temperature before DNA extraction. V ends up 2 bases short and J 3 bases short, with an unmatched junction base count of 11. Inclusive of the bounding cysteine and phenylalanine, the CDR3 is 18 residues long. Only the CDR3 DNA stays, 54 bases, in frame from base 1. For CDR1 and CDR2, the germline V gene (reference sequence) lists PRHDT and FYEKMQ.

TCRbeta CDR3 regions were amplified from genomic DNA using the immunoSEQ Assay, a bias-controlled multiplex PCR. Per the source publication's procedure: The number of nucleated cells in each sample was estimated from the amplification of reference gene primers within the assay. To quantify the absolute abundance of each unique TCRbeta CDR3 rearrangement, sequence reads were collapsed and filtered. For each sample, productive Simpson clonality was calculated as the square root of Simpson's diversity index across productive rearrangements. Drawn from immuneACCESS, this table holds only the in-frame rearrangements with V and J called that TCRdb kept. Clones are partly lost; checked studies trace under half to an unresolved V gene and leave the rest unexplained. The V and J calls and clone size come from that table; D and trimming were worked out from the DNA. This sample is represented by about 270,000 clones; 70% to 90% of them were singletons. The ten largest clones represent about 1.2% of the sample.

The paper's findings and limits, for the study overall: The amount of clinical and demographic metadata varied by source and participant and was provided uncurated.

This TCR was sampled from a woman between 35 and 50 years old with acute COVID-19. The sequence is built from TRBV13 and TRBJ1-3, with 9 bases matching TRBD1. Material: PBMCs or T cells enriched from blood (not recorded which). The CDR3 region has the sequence CASSLPTGTGLGGNTIYF. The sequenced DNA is TGTGCCAGCAGCTTACCTACTGGGACAGGGTTAGGTGGAAACACCATATATTTT.